This passage covers 4 T cell receptor beta chains from one sample sequenced in a study of blood T cells in healthy people across ages. A second PCR, run for about 7 to 11 cycles, used a sample-barcoded 5' primer plus a J-beta primer mix. TCRdb analysed the 5' RACE reads with MiXCR anew, one entry per CDR3 protein. The sample yields about 1.7 million distinct CDR3 sequences, approximately 30% seen once. Sequencing input: blood. All receptors derive from a young woman in good health.

This chain uses TRBV7-9 with TRBJ1-2; D not resolved. The CDR3 consists of 14 residues. V was trimmed by 2 bases and J by 0 bases, leaving 7 bases between them. Germline CDR1 and CDR2: SEHNR and FQNEAQ (reference sequence). CDR3 loop: CASSLRAANYGYTF. The CDR3, as DNA: TGTGCCAGCAGCTTACGTGCAGCTAACTATGGCTACACCTTC. Full variable domain (missing parts from reference TRBV7-9 and TRBJ1-2): DTGVSQNPRHKITKRGQNVTFRCDPISEHNRLYWYRQTLGQGPEFLTYFQNEAQLEKSRLLSDRFSAERPKGSFSTLEIQRTEQGDSAMYLCASSLRAANYGYTFGSGTRLTVV.

The CDR3 sequence is CSVADRATNEKLFF. The DNA for the CDR3 is TGCAGCGTTGCAGACAGAGCAACTAATGAAAAACTGTTTTTT. This chain uses TRBV29-1 with TRBJ1-4; TRBD1 is a possible D gene (5 bases). From germline, CDR1 is SQVTM and CDR2 ANQGSEA. V was pared by 4 bases and J by 0 bases, with 9 bases between. The CDR3 has 14 amino acids.

The chain has TRBV7-2 and TRBJ2-3; D uncertain. Germline CDR1 reads SGHTA; CDR2 reads FQGNSA. CDR3 length: 15 amino acids. Trimming removed 5 bases at V and 6 bases at J, with 18 bases between. The CDR3 region is CASSRARTFSDTQYF. The CDR3 DNA reads TGTGCCAGCAGCCGAGCGAGGACGTTCTCCGATACGCAGTATTTT.

The sample holds a few counts of this clonotype. The chain combines TRBV28 with TRBJ2-7, with 7 positions matching TRBD2. Germline trimming cut 7 bases from V and 4 bases from J; bases unmatched to any gene: 10. The CDR3 runs to 14 residues. Germline values: CDR1 MDHEN, CDR2 SYDVKM. The CDR3 region is CASTPFGGMYEQYF. CDR3 DNA sequence: TGTGCCAGCACCCCATTCGGGGGGATGTACGAGCAGTACTTC.